Listed below are T cell receptor beta chains from one sample, sequenced in a study of cytomegalovirus exposure and HLA in healthy donors. Clones were sequenced by immunoSEQ multiplex PCR, and TCRdb holds only the in-frame ones, with some missing. There are some 90,000 clones in the sample; around 81% occur only once, and roughly 0.63% lies in the top ten. Material for sequencing was PBMCs. Source of these receptors: a man younger than 40 in good health and CMV-seronegative. CDR3s include the opening cysteine and the closing phenylalanine or tryptophan. D genes are given only for firm matches. Rows may omit the clone size; those that give it use once, few, many or a size class.

D gene	V gene	clone size	J gene	CDR3 protein	CDR3 DNA
TRBD1	TRBV6-1	few	TRBJ1-5	CASSGKQGTQLNQPQHF	TGTGCCAGCAGTGGGAAACAGGGGACACAACTTAATCAGCCCCAGCATTTT
-	TRBV18	-	TRBJ1-4	CASSPDKGLATNEKLFF	TGTGCCAGCTCACCGGATAAAGGACTAGCAACTAATGAAAAACTGTTTTTT
-	TRBV5-1	once	TRBJ2-5	CASSLDTGTQETQYF	TGCGCCAGCAGCTTGGATACAGGGACCCAAGAGACCCAGTACTTC
TRBD1	TRBV13	-	TRBJ2-7	CASSTRQGWRYEQYF	TGTGCCAGCAGCACCCGACAGGGGTGGAGGTACGAGCAGTACTTC
TRBD1	TRBV19	-	TRBJ1-2	CASSMRQGDHGYTF	TGTGCCAGTAGTATGCGGCAGGGGGACCATGGCTACACCTTC
-	TRBV27	-	TRBJ1-1	CASSYGGAGTEAFF	TGTGCCAGCAGTTACGGAGGGGCGGGCACTGAAGCTTTCTTT
TRBD1	TRBV6-6	-	TRBJ2-1	CASSCSKQGAYNEQFF	TGTGCCAGCAGTTGCTCGAAACAGGGGGCCTACAATGAGCAGTTCTTC
TRBD1	TRBV19	-	TRBJ1-2	CASTKTGVGYTF	TGTGCCAGTACCAAAACAGGGGTTGGCTACACCTTC
TRBD1	TRBV19	-	TRBJ2-3	CASSIELAGGRSTDTQYF	TGTGCCAGTAGTATAGAGCTGGCAGGGGGCCGGAGCACAGATACGCAGTATTTT
-	TRBV11-2	few	TRBJ1-2	CASSARTARPNYGYTF	TGTGCCAGCAGCGCGCGGACAGCCAGACCTAACTATGGCTACACCTTC
TRBD1	TRBV7-9	-	TRBJ1-1	CASSSWTGGIEAFF	TGTGCCAGCAGCTCCTGGACAGGGGGGATTGAAGCTTTCTTT
TRBD1	TRBV9	-	TRBJ1-6	CASSELGQGAASPLHF	TGTGCCAGCAGCGAACTCGGACAGGGGGCCGCTTCACCCCTCCACTTT
TRBD1	TRBV6-5	-	TRBJ2-1	CASSLGQENNEQFF	TGTGCCAGCAGTTTGGGACAGGAGAACAATGAGCAGTTCTTC
TRBD1	TRBV27	-	TRBJ2-1	CASRNRGPQFF	TGTGCCAGCAGGAACAGGGGGCCCCAGTTCTTC
TRBD1	TRBV10-3	few	TRBJ1-1	CAISNPLTGTGNTEAFF	TGTGCCATCAGCAACCCACTGACCGGGACAGGGAACACTGAAGCTTTCTTT
-	TRBV11-3	-	TRBJ2-2	CANEAANTGELFF	TGTGCCAACGAGGCGGCAAACACCGGGGAGCTGTTTTTT
-	TRBV6-5	-	TRBJ1-2	CASRGGVAGYTF	TGTGCCAGCAGAGGTGGAGTAGCTGGCTACACCTTC
TRBD2	TRBV9	-	TRBJ2-5	CASSFGLEVIETQYF	TGTGCCAGCAGCTTCGGACTAGAGGTGATTGAGACCCAGTACTTC
-	TRBV7-2	-	TRBJ2-7	CASSFGQGNYEQYF	TGTGCCAGCAGCTTCGGCCAGGGGAACTACGAGCAGTACTTC
TRBD1	TRBV11-3	once	TRBJ1-6	CASSLTATGGSYNSPLHF	TGTGCCAGCAGCTTAACGGCTACAGGGGGTTCCTATAATTCACCCCTCCACTTT
-	TRBV10-3	few	TRBJ2-7	CAIKGEPSYEQYF	TGTGCCATCAAAGGAGAACCGAGCTACGAGCAGTACTTC
TRBD1	TRBV10-3	-	TRBJ1-2	CAIGTGVSNYGYTF	TGTGCCATCGGAACAGGGGTGAGTAACTATGGCTACACCTTC
-	TRBV29-1	few	TRBJ1-1	CSVETVRPEEAFF	TGCAGCGTTGAGACCGTCAGACCGGAGGAAGCTTTCTTT